This entry features one TCR beta chain sequence. Its antigen is not yet known. One base away there is no much larger clone; base qualities are not given. The sample belongs to a study of cytomegalovirus exposure and HLA in healthy donors (dated by TCRdb to the late 2010s). For the study in its entirety: An earlier analysis of 550 to 700 of the donors reported 250 to 350 Gb of sequence data and approximately 110 million unique TCR beta sequences from about 200 million T cells. Roughly 290 gigabases of sequencing data and tens of millions of unique TCR sequences made up an early release that covered nearly 650 HLA-typed donors. The genetic ancestry cluster associated with self-reported Caucasian donors included 81% of the 398 genotyped donors. The study aimed to test whether cataloging public T cell receptors could reveal signatures of past pathogen exposure. The study profiled the T cell repertoires of approximately 700 subjects by immunosequencing and related them to cytomegalovirus serostatus. A separate validation cohort of 100 to 150 different subjects was used in addition to the 666-subject first cohort. High-throughput TCR immunosequencing, statistical association of individual TCRs with disease status, and machine learning were combined to predict cytomegalovirus infection status. In a later analysis, previously published TCR beta repertoires from several hundred donors were re-analyzed and high-resolution HLA genotyping was added so that TCR occurrence patterns could be studied. The later analysis used no new phenotypic data to find candidate immune exposures, relying instead on TCR beta sequences and their occurrence across donors. An earlier analysis of nearly 600 of the donors applied high-throughput TCR beta sequencing to assess whether each TCR beta V gene segment acted as functional or pseudogenic. Donor age, sex, ethnicity and CMV serostatus were compiled alongside the repertoire data. A later genetic analysis took genome-wide SNP genotypes for about 60% of the roughly 670 donors and used that subset as a discovery cohort. Every discovery cohort repertoire had been produced on one sequencing platform. Both class I and class II loci were covered by HLA typing, at four-digit resolution. Typing coverage differed by locus: A, B, C, DRB1 and DQB1 were typed in about 629-630 donors, DQA1 in approximately 520, DPA1 in approximately 610, and DPB1 in just under 490. About 5 DR-DQ haplotypes were handled as single units for association and clustering, since linkage in the cohort was strong. Among about 390 genotyped donors of the cohort, an average of about 240,000 unique TCR beta nucleotide sequences were sequenced per donor, 15% to 20% of them non-productive.

V and J are trimmed by 1 base and 5 bases, and the gene matches miss 14 bases of the junction. The germline V gene yields SGHDN for CDR1 and FVKESK for CDR2. The CDR3, cysteine through phenylalanine, is 17 amino acids long. Of all the DNA, just the CDR3 is kept, 51 bases in frame from base 1. The cohort comprised under 700 healthy bone marrow donors. At the time of sampling, all cohort members were nominally healthy, though unrecorded immune exposures were likely present. The donor tested CMV seropositive, placing the donor among the 310 or so seropositive members of the cohort. Every donor gave a peripheral blood sample, and the peripheral blood mononuclear cells from that sample were used for TCR beta sequencing. The Qiagen DNeasy Blood Extraction Kit was used to extract genomic DNA from the blood cell samples. Libraries came from the immunoSEQ multiplex PCR assay. For the multiplex PCR, a mixture combining 60 forward primers for TCR Vbeta segments and 13 reverse primers for TCR Jbeta segments was used. Amplification of the CDR3 region of rearranged TCR beta genes was performed with a multiplex PCR assay on genomic DNA. On the Illumina HiSeq System, the amplified TCR beta libraries were sequenced as 87-base-pair reads. Processing in the source paper ran as follows. Across the 700 or so repertoires, a later analysis counted roughly 84 million unique TCR beta chains, around 11 million of which were shared by at least two donors. Raw reads were error-corrected and collapsed into unique sequences with a nearest-neighbor algorithm that merged closely related sequences to remove PCR and sequencing errors. Alignment of CDR3 sequences to IMGT reference sequences was used to assign V, D and J gene segments. For a sequence to be retained, a match of at least six nucleotides was required to both a V gene segment and a J gene segment. A rearrangement counted as productive if the CDR3 had no stop codons and remained in frame with V and J, and every other rearrangement counted as non-productive. Following IMGT convention, CDR3 was defined as the stretch from the second conserved V-encoded cysteine up to the conserved J-encoded phenylalanine. The earlier analysis of 550 to 650 of the donors excluded any sequence lacking an unambiguous match to a single V gene segment. An earlier analysis of roughly 590 of the donors called V segments functional above 56.7% productive rearrangements and segregating when the between-donor standard deviation exceeded 5%. A statistical classification framework was built for diagnosing cytomegalovirus status from the catalog of TCR beta chain sequences. In a later analysis, V and J genes were assigned by comparing TCR nucleotide sequences against IMGT/GENE-DB human TR gene sequences. A later analysis assigned CDR3 sequences and most-parsimonious VDJ recombination scenarios with the TCRdist pipeline. A later analysis defined each TCR beta chain by its CDR3 amino acid sequence plus V-gene family, and excluded reads lacking a unique V-gene family. To address suspected cross-contamination and a sequencing artifact, a later analysis removed under 600 highly shared, low-generation-probability nucleotide sequences. In a later analysis, a clonal expansion index was calculated for each public chain from normalized within-repertoire ranks of inferred template counts. A later analysis computed generation probabilities with a VDJ recombination model fitted to out-of-frame rearrangements, and checked the results against IGoR. In a later analysis, TCR-TCR, TCR-HLA and TCR-CMV co-occurrence was scored with hypergeometric tests, and a repertoire-size bias correction was applied to TCR pairs. False discovery rates were estimated in a later analysis by permuting HLA or CMV assignments 20 times. In a later analysis, co-occurring TCRs were grouped with DBSCAN, and TCRdist sequence similarity was added when clustering was performed within HLA-allele-positive subsets. Co-occurrence clustering excluded repertoires with fewer than 30,000 or more than 120,000 public chains, plus five with anomalous nucleotide sharing. TCRdb took over this immuneACCESS table, retaining in-frame rearrangements with V and J assigned. Such tables are incomplete; in checked studies, under half of the missing clones stem from an unresolved V gene, and the remainder is unexplained. D and trimming come from the DNA, and the V and J calls and clone size come from that table. The sample table shows 250,000 to 350,000 clones, and 80% to 90% are seen once. Clones ranked in the top ten supply 3.5% to 4% of the sample.

Here is what the overall study found, with its caveats: The only immune exposure information available for the cohort was CMV serostatus. In a later genetic analysis, a missense DCLRE1C variant was associated with V-gene and J-gene trimming of TCR beta chains, and the association was replicated in an independent cohort. A later analysis found that most CMV-associated TCR beta chains appeared HLA-restricted, with HLA associations seemingly driven largely by CMV exposure. In a later analysis, several top co-occurrence clusters were reported to appear linked to parvovirus B19, influenza, CMV and Epstein-Barr virus. Linkage disequilibrium might explain the correlated functional status among segregating V segments, but an unknown experimental factor could not be ruled out. While some public TCRs were present in many individuals, most TCR sequences turned up only very rarely across donors. Because some donors lacked HLA typing at each locus, the association tests relied only on the typed subset. In an earlier analysis of approximately 590 of the donors, most TCR beta V segments were observed in productive rearrangements about 90% or about 30% of the time, broadly matching IMGT annotations. The study gave a list of some 150 TCR beta chains associated with cytomegalovirus. The classifier was reported to diagnose cytomegalovirus status with high specificity and sensitivity in both the original cohort and the validation cohort. A further reported finding was that TCR beta sequences accurately predicted the HLA-A and HLA-B alleles for most subjects in the first cohort. Roughly uniform sequencing depth across donors was assumed in presence/absence analyses, although this assumption may not hold. In a later analysis, TCR association rates were found to vary across HLA loci, with the most associated TCRs seen for DRB1 alleles and the fewest for HLA-C alleles. Compared with equally common non-associated chains, HLA-associated TCR beta chains in a later analysis were more clonally expanded and had lower generation probabilities. The earlier analysis of 587 of the donors excluded fewer than 20 rarely observed V segments, including chromosome 9 orphons, because counts were too low. Three of the identified cytomegalovirus-associated TCR beta chains were confirmed in vitro to be specific for cytomegalovirus antigens. The cohort was sequenced for TCR beta chains only, and without alpha or paired-chain data the features that could be detected were limited. A cluster of highly shared sequence variants was judged likely to be a technical artifact of the sequencing pipeline. It was suggested by the authors that the approach could potentially be generalized to other disease states and immunological phenotypes. In a later analysis, 15,000 to 20,000 TCR beta sequences were associated with specific HLA alleles at a false discovery rate of 0.05. The 87-base-pair reads could not distinguish some IMGT-functional V segments, including TRBV6-2 and TRBV6-3, so those segments were excluded. Assigning TCR associations to individual alleles was difficult when HLA alleles, especially DR and DQ, strongly co-occurred. According to a later genetic analysis, donors in an Asian-associated ancestry cluster had fewer N-insertions in productive TCRs than the roughly 670-donor mean.

The receptor was derived from a man aged 35-49 years in good health and CMV-seropositive. The chain is made from TRBV14 and TRBJ2-7; 7 central nucleotides agree with TRBD1. Source material: PBMCs. Here is the DNA: TGTGCCAGCAGCCAAGGAAGACACAGGGGTAATTCCCACGAGCAGTACTTC. Its protein reads: CASSQGRHRGNSHEQYF.